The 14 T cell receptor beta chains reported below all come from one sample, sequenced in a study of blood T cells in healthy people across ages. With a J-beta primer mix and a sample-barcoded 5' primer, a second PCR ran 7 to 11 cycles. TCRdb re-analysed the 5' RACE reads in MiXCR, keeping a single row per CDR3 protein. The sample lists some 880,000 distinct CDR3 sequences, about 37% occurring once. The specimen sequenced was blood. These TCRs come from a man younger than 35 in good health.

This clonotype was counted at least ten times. CDR3 in amino acids: CASREDGDYGYTF. CDR3 sequence (DNA): TGTGCCAGCAGGGAAGACGGAGACTATGGCTACACCTTC. V gene TRBV5-6 combines with J gene TRBJ1-2, with D unclear. The V end lost 5 bases, the J end lost 3 bases, and 11 bases lay between the germline ends. Germline V CDR1 and CDR2: SGHDT, YYEEEE. The CDR3 spans 13 residues.

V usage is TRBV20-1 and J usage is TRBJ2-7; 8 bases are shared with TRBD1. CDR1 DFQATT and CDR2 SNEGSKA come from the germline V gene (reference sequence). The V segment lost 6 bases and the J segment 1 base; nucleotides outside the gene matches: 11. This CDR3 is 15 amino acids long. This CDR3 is CSANIHQGASYEQYF. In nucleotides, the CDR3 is TGCAGTGCGAATATCCATCAGGGGGCTTCCTACGAGCAGTACTTC.

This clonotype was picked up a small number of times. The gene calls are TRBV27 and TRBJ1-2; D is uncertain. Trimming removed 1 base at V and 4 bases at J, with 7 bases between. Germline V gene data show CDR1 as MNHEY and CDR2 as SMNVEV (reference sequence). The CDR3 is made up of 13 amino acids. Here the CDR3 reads CASSLWPGYGYTF. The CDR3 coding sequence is TGTGCCAGCAGTTTATGGCCCGGCTATGGCTACACCTTC.

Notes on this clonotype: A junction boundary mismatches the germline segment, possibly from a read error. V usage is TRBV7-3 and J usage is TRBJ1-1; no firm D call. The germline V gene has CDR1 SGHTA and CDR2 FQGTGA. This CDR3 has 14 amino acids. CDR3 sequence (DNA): TGTGCCAGCAGCCCAGGTATGGCTAACACTGATGCTTTCTTT. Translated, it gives CASSPGMANTDAFF.

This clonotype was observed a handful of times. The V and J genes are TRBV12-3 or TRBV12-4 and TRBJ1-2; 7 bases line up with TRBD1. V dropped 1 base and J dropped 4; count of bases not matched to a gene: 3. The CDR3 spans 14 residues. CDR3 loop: CASSLGGTVYGYTF. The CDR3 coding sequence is TGTGCCAGCAGTTTAGGTGGGACAGTCTATGGCTACACCTTC.

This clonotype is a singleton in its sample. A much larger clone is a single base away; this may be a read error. The CDR3 protein is CASSLERADTQYF. The CDR3 DNA is TGTGCCAGCAGTTTAGAGCGCGCAGATACGCAGTATTTT. J is TRBJ2-3 and V is TRBV12-3 or TRBV12-4; no reliable D call. CDR3 size: 13 residues. The V and J ends lost 1 base and 4 bases respectively, with 6 bases between them.

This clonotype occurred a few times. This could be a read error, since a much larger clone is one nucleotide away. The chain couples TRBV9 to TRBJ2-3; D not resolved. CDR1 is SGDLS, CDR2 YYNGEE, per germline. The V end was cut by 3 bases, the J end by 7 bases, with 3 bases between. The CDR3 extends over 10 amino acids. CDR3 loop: CASSGNTQYF. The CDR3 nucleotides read TGTGCCAGCAGCGGAAATACGCAGTATTTT.

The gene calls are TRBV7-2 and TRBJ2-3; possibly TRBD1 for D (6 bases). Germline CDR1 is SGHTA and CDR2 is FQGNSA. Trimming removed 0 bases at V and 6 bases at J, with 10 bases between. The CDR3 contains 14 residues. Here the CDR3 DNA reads TGTGCCAGCAGCTTAGCCAACAGGGTGGATACGCAGTATTTT. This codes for CASSLANRVDTQYF. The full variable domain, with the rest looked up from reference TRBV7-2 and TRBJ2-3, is GAGVSQSPSNKVTEKGKDVELRCDPISGHTALYWYRQSLGQGLEFLIYFQGNSAPDKSGLPSDRFSAERTGGSVSTLTIQRTQQEDSAVYLCASSLANRVDTQYFGPGTRLTVL.

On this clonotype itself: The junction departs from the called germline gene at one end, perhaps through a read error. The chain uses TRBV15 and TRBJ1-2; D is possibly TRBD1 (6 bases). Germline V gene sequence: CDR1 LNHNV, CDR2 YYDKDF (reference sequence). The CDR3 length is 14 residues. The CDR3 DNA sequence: TGTGCCACCAGCAGCCGGGACACTAACTATGGCCACACCTTC. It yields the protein CATSSRDTNYGHTF.

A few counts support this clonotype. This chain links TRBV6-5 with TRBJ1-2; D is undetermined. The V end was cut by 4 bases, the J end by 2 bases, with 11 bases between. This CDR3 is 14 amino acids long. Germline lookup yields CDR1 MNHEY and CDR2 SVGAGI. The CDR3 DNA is TGTGCCAGCAGTTCCGACACCTGGAACTATGGCTACACCTTC. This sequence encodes CASSSDTWNYGYTF.

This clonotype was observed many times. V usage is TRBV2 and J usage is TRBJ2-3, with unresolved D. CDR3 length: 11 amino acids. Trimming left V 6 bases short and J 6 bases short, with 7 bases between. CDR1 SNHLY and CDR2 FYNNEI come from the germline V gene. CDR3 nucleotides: TGTGCCAGCAGGCTCGTGGATACGCAGTATTTT. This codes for CASRLVDTQYF.

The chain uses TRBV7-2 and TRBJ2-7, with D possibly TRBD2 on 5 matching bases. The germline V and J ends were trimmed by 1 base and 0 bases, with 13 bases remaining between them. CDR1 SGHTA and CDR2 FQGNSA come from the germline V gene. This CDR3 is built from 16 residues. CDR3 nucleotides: TGTGCCAGCAGCTTAGTTCCTCGCGGGCCCTCCTACGAGCAGTACTTC. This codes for CASSLVPRGPSYEQYF.

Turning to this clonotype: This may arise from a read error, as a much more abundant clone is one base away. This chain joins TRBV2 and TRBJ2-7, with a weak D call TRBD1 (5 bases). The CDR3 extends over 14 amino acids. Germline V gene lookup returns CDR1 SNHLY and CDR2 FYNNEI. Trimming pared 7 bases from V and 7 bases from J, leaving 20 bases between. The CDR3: CASTKGLAYNEQYF. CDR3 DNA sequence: TGTGCCAGCACCAAGGGGCTGGCCTACAATGAGCAGTACTTC.

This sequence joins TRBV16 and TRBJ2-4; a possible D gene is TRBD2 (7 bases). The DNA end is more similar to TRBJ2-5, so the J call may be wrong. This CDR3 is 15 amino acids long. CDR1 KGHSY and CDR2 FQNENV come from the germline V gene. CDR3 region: CASSPRGGEQETQYF. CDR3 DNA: TGTGCCAGCAGCCCCCGAGGGGGGGAGCAAGAGACCCAGTACTTC.